Below, one T cell receptor (beta chain) is given with its context. Its antigen is unidentified. This sample is drawn from a study of blood T cells in healthy people across ages. Using a J-beta primer mix together with a sample-barcoded 5' primer, a second PCR was run for about 7 to 12 cycles. Each CDR3 protein gets one entry after TCRdb re-called the 5' RACE reads with MiXCR. Of about 680,000 distinct CDR3 sequences listed, about 52% are singletons. Study-level findings and limits: Donors of long life had a larger count of naive CD4+ cells and greater diversity than aged donors.

This CDR3 contains 15 residues. Germline-derived CDR1 and CDR2 are DFQATT and SNEGSKA (reference sequence). The V and J ends lost 7 bases and 8 bases, in that order; junction bases with no gene match: 14. Sample: blood. The TCR sequence derives from a woman aged 55 to 70 in good health. This chain uses TRBV20-1 with TRBJ2-1; 10 nucleotides line up with TRBD2. The CDR3 bases are TGCAGTGGTTACAATAGCGGGAGGACTTGGGATGAGCAGTTCTTC. This codes for CSGYNSGRTWDEQFF.